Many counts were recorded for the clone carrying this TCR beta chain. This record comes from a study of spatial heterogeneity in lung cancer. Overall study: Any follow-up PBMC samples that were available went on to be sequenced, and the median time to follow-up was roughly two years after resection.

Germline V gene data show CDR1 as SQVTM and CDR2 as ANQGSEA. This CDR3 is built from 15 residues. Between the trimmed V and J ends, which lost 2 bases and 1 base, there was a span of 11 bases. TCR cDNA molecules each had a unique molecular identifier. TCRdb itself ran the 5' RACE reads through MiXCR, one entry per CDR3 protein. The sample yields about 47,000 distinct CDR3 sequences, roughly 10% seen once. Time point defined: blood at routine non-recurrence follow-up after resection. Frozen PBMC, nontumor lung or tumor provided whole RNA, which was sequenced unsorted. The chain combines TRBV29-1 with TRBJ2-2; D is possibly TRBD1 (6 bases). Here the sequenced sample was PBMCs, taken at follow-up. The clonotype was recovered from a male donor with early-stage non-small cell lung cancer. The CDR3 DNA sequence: TGCAGCGTTGAAACGGGACAAAAGAACACCGGGGAGCTGTTTTTT. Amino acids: CSVETGQKNTGELFF.